This TCR beta chain was recorded in a study of T cell repertoires in cytomegalovirus infection. At the level of the study: Public signatures in TCR beta pointed to CMV infection and matching HLA type.

Study-wide results and limits: Of the TCR beta families, the public ones yielded a cumulative frequency that identified carriers of CMV plus the relevant HLA. HLA-C-restricted CMV clonotypes gave the most frequent clonotype in two of eight donors.

Note on this clonotype: Its antigen is unidentified.

TCRdb used MiXCR to reprocess the reads, holding one entry per CDR3 protein. Of some 680,000 distinct CDR3 sequences listed, roughly 36% were seen once; the top ten hold around 2.8%. This receptor was identified in a human donor in good health (CMV status not recorded). Some clones in this sample may be carry-over from other donors' samples. Material for sequencing was PBMCs.

As DNA, the CDR3 is TGTGCCAGCAGCTTACTGGACGGAGAGACCCAGTACTTC. Amino acids: CASSLLDGETQYF. The chain recombines TRBV5-6 with TRBJ2-5; D not certain. Germline V CDR1 and CDR2: SGHDT, YYEEEE. Trimming removed 2 bases from V and 4 bases from J, with 9 bases in between. The CDR3 is 13 amino acids.